Detailed here is one T cell receptor (beta chain). The source of the sample is a study of blood T cell repertoires in COVID-19. Overall study context: Samples taken during acute and convalescent COVID-19 were collected in the United States, Italy and Spain. Nucleic acid was either cDNA or gDNA, and it came from T cells, B-cell-depleted T cells, or PBMCs.

The CDR3 extends over 14 amino acids. The germline gives CDR1 GTSNPN, CDR2 SVGIG (reference sequence). The V segment lost 3 bases and the J segment 2 bases; nucleotides outside the gene matches: 6. Original processing methods: Researchers report that nucleated cell counts were estimated from reference gene primer amplification. The protocol was immunoSEQ multiplex PCR, while the TCRdb copy is restricted to in-frame clones and leaves out a portion. The D gene and trimming were derived from the DNA, and the V and J assignments and clone size from that table. The sample lists over 300,000 clones; 86% were seen once.

The chain carries TRBV30 and TRBJ1-2; 7 nucleotides align to TRBD1. This TCR was recovered from a woman in her forties or fifties with acute or convalescent COVID-19. Input material: peripheral blood. CDR3 nucleotide sequence: TGTGCCTGGAGGACGACAGGGAAAAACTATGGCTACACCTTC. It encodes CAWRTTGKNYGYTF.